This T cell receptor beta chain was captured in a study of blood T cells in healthy people across ages. Study outcomes and limitations: Roughly linearly, TCR beta diversity per million T cells fell as age increased.

The donors, healthy Caucasians from Russia, were aged roughly 6 to 100. The sample, around 10 milliliters of peripheral blood, was drawn from each donor. Worth noting for this clonotype: The antigen is unknown. Its ends do not fully match the called genes, so a read error is possible.

Germline CDR1 and CDR2: SEHNR and FQNEAQ (reference sequence). This CDR3 spans 18 amino acids. For the second PCR, which ran for about 7 to 11 cycles, a sample-barcoded 5' primer and a J-beta primer mix were used. Researchers report that each sample yielded at least 2.5 million CDR3-containing paired-end reads. TCRdb recomputed calls from the 5' RACE reads with MiXCR, one row per CDR3 protein. The sample lists around 900,000 distinct CDR3 sequences; roughly 51% were seen once. Input material: blood. The V and J genes are TRBV7-9 and TRBJ1-5, with 7 positions matching TRBD1. This TCR was sampled from a woman aged 55 to 70 in good health. CDR3 bases: TGTGCCAGCAGCTTAACCGGGACAGAGATCTATAGCAATCAGCCCCTGCATTTT. As protein: CASSLTGTEIYSNQPLHF.